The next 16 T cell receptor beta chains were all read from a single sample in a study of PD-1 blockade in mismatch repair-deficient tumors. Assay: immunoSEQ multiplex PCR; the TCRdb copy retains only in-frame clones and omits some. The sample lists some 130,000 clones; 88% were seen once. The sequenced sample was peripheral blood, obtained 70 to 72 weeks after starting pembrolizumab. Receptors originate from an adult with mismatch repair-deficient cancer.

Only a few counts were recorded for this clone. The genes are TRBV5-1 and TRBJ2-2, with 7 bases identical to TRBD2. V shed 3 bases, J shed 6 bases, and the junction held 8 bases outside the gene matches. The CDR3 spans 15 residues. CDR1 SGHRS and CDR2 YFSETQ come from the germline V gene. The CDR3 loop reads CASSSLSGIAGELFF. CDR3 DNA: TGCGCCAGCAGCTCCCTCAGCGGGATAGCCGGGGAGCTGTTTTTT. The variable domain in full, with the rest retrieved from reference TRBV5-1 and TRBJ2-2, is KAGVTQTPRYLIKTRGQQVTLSCSPISGHRSVSWYQQTPGQGLQFLFEYFSETQRNKGNFPGRFSGRQFSNSRSEMNVSTLELGDSALYLCASSSLSGIAGELFFGEGSRLTVL.

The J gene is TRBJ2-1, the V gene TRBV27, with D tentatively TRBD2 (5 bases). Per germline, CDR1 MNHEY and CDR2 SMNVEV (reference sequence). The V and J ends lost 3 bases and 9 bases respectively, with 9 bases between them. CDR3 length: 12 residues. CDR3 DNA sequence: TGTGCCAGCAGTTTCAGAGGGATTGAGCAGTTCTTC. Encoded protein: CASSFRGIEQFF.

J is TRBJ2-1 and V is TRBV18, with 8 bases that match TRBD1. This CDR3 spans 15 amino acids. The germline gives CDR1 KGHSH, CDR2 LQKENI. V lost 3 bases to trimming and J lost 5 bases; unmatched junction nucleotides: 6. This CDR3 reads CASSPDRATHNEQFF. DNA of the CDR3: TGTGCCAGCTCACCGGACAGGGCAACTCACAATGAGCAGTTCTTC. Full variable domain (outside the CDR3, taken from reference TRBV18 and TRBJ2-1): NAGVMQNPRHLVRRRGQEARLRCSPMKGHSHVYWYRQLPEEGLKFMVYLQKENIIDESGMPKERFSAEFPKEGPSILRIQQVVRGDSAAYFCASSPDRATHNEQFFGPGTRLTVL.

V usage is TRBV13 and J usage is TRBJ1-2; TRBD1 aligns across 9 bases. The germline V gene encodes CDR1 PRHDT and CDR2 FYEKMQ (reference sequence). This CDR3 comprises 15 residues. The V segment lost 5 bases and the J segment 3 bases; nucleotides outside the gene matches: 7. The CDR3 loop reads CASSDRDRDDYGYTF. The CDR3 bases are TGTGCCAGCAGCGACCGGGACAGGGATGACTATGGCTACACCTTC.

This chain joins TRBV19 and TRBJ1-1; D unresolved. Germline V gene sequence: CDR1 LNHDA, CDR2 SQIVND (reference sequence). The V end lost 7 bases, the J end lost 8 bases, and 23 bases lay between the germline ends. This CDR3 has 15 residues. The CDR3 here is CASNPAGVAHLEAFF. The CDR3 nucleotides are TGTGCCAGTAATCCGGCCGGGGTAGCGCACTTAGAAGCTTTCTTT. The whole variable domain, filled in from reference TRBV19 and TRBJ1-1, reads DGGITQSPKYLFRKEGQNVTLSCEQNLNHDAMYWYRQDPGQGLRLIYYSQIVNDFQKGDIAEGYSVSREKKESFPLTVTSAQKNPTAFYLCASNPAGVAHLEAFFGQGTRLTVV.

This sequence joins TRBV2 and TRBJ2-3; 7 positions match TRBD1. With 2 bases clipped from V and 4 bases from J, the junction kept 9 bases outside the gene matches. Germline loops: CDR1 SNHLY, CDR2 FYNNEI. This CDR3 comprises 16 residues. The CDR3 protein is CASSERAGGFSDTQYF. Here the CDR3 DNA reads TGTGCCAGCAGTGAAAGGGCAGGGGGATTCTCAGATACGCAGTATTTT.

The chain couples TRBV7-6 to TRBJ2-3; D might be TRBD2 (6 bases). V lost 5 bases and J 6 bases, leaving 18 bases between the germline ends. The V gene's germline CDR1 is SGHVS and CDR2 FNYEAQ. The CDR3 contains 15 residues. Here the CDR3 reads CASSPHRAGRDTQYF. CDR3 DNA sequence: TGTGCCAGCAGCCCCCATCGGGCGGGGAGGGATACGCAGTATTTT. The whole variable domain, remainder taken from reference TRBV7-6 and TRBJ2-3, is GAGVSQSPRYKVTKRGQDVALRCDPISGHVSLYWYRQALGQGPEFLTYFNYEAQQDKSGLPNDRFSAERPEGSISTLTIQRTEQRDSAMYRCASSPHRAGRDTQYFGPGTRLTVL.

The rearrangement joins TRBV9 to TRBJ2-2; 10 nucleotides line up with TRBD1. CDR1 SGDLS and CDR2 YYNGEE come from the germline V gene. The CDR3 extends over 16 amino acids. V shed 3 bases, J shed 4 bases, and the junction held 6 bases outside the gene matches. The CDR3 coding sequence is TGTGCCAGCAGCGCCCCCGGGACAGGGGTCACCGGGGAGCTGTTTTTT. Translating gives CASSAPGTGVTGELFF. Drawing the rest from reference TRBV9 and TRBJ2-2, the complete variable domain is DSGVTQTPKHLITATGQRVTLRCSPRSGDLSVYWYQQSLDQGLQFLIQYYNGEERAKGNILERFSAQQFPDLHSELNLSSLELGDSALYFCASSAPGTGVTGELFFGEGSRLTVL.

The CDR3 region is CASSLGRFREQYF. CDR3 coding DNA: TGTGCCAGCAGCTTAGGACGTTTTCGCGAGCAGTACTTC. This chain joins TRBV13 and TRBJ2-7; D uncertain. In germline, CDR1 is PRHDT, CDR2 FYEKMQ (reference sequence). CDR3 size: 13 residues. V lost 0 bases and J 6 bases, leaving 9 bases between the germline ends.

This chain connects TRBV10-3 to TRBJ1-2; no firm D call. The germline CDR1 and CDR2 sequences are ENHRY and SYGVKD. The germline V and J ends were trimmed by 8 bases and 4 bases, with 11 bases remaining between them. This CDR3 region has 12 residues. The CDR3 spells CAIGPVPYGYTF. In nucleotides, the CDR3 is TGTGCCATCGGACCCGTCCCCTATGGCTACACCTTC.

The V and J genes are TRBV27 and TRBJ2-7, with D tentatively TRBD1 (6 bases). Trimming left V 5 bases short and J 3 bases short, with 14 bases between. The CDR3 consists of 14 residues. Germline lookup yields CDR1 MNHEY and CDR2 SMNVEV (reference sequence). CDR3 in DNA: TGTGCCAGCAGTGGACAGCCTACTATCTACGAGCAGTACTTC. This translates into CASSGQPTIYEQYF.

The CDR3 region has the DNA TGTGCCAGCAGGCTGGACCAATCCTACAATGAGCAGTTCTTC. It codes for CASRLDQSYNEQFF. The chain uses TRBV7-2 and TRBJ2-1; D ambiguous. CDR1 is SGHTA and CDR2 is FQGNSA in the germline V gene. V shed 6 bases and J shed 1 base, with 10 bases lying between them. This CDR3 contains 14 residues.

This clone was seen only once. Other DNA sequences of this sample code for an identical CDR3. The CDR3 sequence is CASSIRGTNTGELFF. Written as DNA, the CDR3 is TGTGCCAGTAGTATACGGGGAACGAACACCGGGGAGCTGTTTTTT. The V and J genes are TRBV19 and TRBJ2-2, with a possible D match to TRBD2 (5 bases). The CDR3 has 15 amino acids. Trimming took off 2 bases at V and 0 bases at J, with 7 bases between the two ends. Germline lookup yields CDR1 LNHDA and CDR2 SQIVND (reference sequence).

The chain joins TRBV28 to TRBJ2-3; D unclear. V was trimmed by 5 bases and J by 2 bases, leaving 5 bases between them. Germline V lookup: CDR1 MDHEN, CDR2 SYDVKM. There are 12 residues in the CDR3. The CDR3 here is CASSPSTDTQYF. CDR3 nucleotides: TGTGCCAGCAGTCCGTCCACAGATACGCAGTATTTT.

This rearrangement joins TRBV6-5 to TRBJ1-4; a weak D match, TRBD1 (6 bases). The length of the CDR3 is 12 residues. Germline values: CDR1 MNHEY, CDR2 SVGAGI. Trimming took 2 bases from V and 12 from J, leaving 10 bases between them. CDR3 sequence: CASSYGAGELFF. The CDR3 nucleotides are TGTGCCAGCAGTTACGGGGCAGGGGAACTGTTTTTT.

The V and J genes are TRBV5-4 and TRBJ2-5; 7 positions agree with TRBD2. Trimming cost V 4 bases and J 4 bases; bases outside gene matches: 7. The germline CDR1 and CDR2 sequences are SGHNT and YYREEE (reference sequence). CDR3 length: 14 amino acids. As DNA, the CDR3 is TGTGCCAGCAGCGTAGGACTAGTAGGAGAGACCCAGTACTTC. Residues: CASSVGLVGETQYF.